These 26 T cell receptor beta chains were sequenced from one sample in a study of cytomegalovirus exposure and HLA in healthy donors. 13 Jbeta primers and 60 Vbeta primers were used for the PCR. The assay was immunoSEQ multiplex PCR, and TCRdb's table has in-frame clones only and misses some. In the table there are roughly 56,000 clones, about 80% of which are singletons. Sequencing used PBMCs. Receptors originate from a man aged 50 to 59 in good health and CMV-seropositive.

This clone turned up a few times. J is TRBJ1-4 and V is TRBV5-4; TRBD1 might be the D (5 bases). The CDR3 consists of 14 residues. The V and J ends lost 4 bases and 5 bases respectively, with 12 bases between them. CDR1 and CDR2 (germline): SGHNT, YYREEE (reference sequence). The CDR3 sequence: CASSRGLDNEKLFF. The CDR3, as DNA: TGTGCCAGCAGCCGGGGACTTGACAATGAAAAACTGTTTTTT.

The V and J genes are TRBV5-1 and TRBJ2-7; the D is unclear. The CDR3 has 13 residues. Per germline, CDR1 SGHRS and CDR2 YFSETQ. Between the trimmed V and J ends, which lost 2 bases and 3 bases, there was a span of 9 bases. CDR3 sequence (DNA): TGCGCCAGCAGCTTAGTCACAAACTACGAGCAGTACTTC. Translating gives CASSLVTNYEQYF.

The chain recombines TRBV6-5 with TRBJ2-5, with a weak D call TRBD2 (6 bases). CDR3 length: 13 amino acids. Per the germline V gene, CDR1 is MNHEY and CDR2 is SVGAGI. Trimming shortened V by 8 bases and J by 5 bases, and 15 bases separated the two germline ends. DNA for the CDR3: TGTGCCAGCCGAAAGGGTGGGGGGGAGACCCAGTACTTC. Its protein is CASRKGGGETQYF.

The genes are TRBV4-2 and TRBJ2-7, with 14 bases lining up with TRBD2. Germline V lookup: CDR1 LGHNA, CDR2 YNFKEQ. This CDR3 is 16 amino acids long. Losses at the gene ends were 1 base for V and 4 bases for J; bases not matched to a gene: 3. For the CDR3, the DNA is TGTGCCAGCAGCCAAGCGGGACTAGCGGGAGTGTACGAGCAGTACTTC. Protein: CASSQAGLAGVYEQYF.

The rearrangement uses TRBV18 and TRBJ2-2; D unclear. CDR3 size: 14 residues. V was shortened by 6 bases and J by 5 bases, with 13 bases between the two germline ends. Germline V gene data show CDR1 as KGHSH and CDR2 as LQKENI. CDR3 DNA: TGTGCCAGCTCCGATTACTTAGCTACCGGGGAGCTGTTTTTT. As protein: CASSDYLATGELFF.

V usage is TRBV27 and J usage is TRBJ2-1; a possible D gene is TRBD2 (5 bases). The CDR3 length is 15 residues. CDR1 and CDR2 from the germline V gene are MNHEY and SMNVEV (reference sequence). With 6 bases removed from V and 0 bases from J, the gap between germline ends came to 12 bases. CDR3 amino acids: CASRTFSVSYNEQFF. Here the CDR3 DNA reads TGTGCCAGCAGGACCTTTAGCGTCTCCTACAATGAGCAGTTCTTC.

The chain joins TRBV15 to TRBJ2-1; D perhaps matches TRBD1 (5 bases). The CDR3 runs 13 residues. Trimming stripped 6 bases from V and 6 bases from J, with 12 bases between. CDR1 is LNHNV, CDR2 YYDKDF, per germline (reference sequence). The CDR3 DNA is TGTGCCACCAGAGACCCAGGGCGCAATGAGCAGTTCTTC. It yields the protein CATRDPGRNEQFF. Full variable domain (rest looked up from reference TRBV15 and TRBJ2-1): DAMVIQNPRYQVTQFGKPVTLSCSQTLNHNVMYWYQQKSSQAPKLLFHYYDKDFNNEADTPDNFQSRRPNTSFCFLDIRSPGLGDTAMYLCATRDPGRNEQFFGPGTRLTVL.

The chain is built from TRBV4-1 and TRBJ1-1; no definite D call. The length of the CDR3 is 14 residues. The germline gives CDR1 MGHRA, CDR2 YSYEKL. Between the trimmed V and J ends, which lost 1 base and 4 bases, there was a span of 10 bases. In DNA form, the CDR3 reads TGCGCCAGCAGCCAAGGGCACAACCCCACTGAAGCTTTCTTT. Translation gives CASSQGHNPTEAFF.

This clone was detected once. The gene calls are TRBV28 and TRBJ2-5; 9 bases are shared with TRBD1. The CDR3 is made up of 14 amino acids. Looked up from germline, CDR1 is MDHEN and CDR2 is SYDVKM. V lost 7 bases, J lost 5 bases, and 8 bases stayed unmatched. DNA of the CDR3: TGTGCCAGCACCGGGACAGGGTGGCCGGAGACCCAGTACTTC. Its translation: CASTGTGWPETQYF. The variable domain in full, with the rest retrieved from reference TRBV28 and TRBJ2-5, is DVKVTQSSRYLVKRTGEKVFLECVQDMDHENMFWYRQDPGLGLRLIYFSYDVKMKEKGDIPEGYSVSREKKERFSLILESASTNQTSMYLCASTGTGWPETQYFGPGTRLLVL.

The chain links TRBV21-1 to TRBJ1-5; TRBD1, the table's D call, was not compared with the DNA. TRBV21-1 is assigned pseudogene status. The CDR3 runs 16 residues. CDR3 residues: CASSKGRDRGYQPQHF. CDR3 sequence (DNA): TGTGCCAGCAGCAAAGGTCGGGACAGGGGATATCAGCCCCAGCATTTT.

This chain uses TRBV4-3 with TRBJ1-5; 8 bases fit TRBD1. There are 15 residues in the CDR3. V was pared by 6 bases and J by 7 bases, with 11 bases of the junction left unmatched. Germline V gene data show CDR1 as LGHNA and CDR2 as YSLEER. In nucleotides, the CDR3 is TGCGCCAGCAGTATGGGCAGGGGGCCAGGGCAGCCCCAGCATTTT. Its translation is CASSMGRGPGQPQHF.

The chain employs TRBV7-2 and TRBJ2-5, with TRBD2 matching over 13 bases. Per the germline V gene, CDR1 is SGHTA and CDR2 is FQGNSA. The trim removed 0 bases at V and 0 bases at J, leaving 1 base unmatched. There are 17 residues in the CDR3. CDR3 sequence (DNA): TGTGCCAGCAGCTTAGCTGGACTAGCGGGGGACCAAGAGACCCAGTACTTC. This sequence encodes CASSLAGLAGDQETQYF.

The rearrangement uses TRBV9 and TRBJ1-3; D perhaps matches TRBD1 (5 bases). V lost 4 bases to trimming and J lost 2 bases, with 16 bases between them. The CDR3 has 16 amino acids. Per the germline V gene, CDR1 is SGDLS and CDR2 is YYNGEE. CDR3 residues: CASSSPGGVAGNTIYF. For the CDR3, the DNA is TGTGCCAGCAGCTCACCTGGGGGGGTCGCTGGAAACACCATATATTTT.

The CDR3 protein is CASTQGTTEAFF. As DNA, the CDR3 is TGTGCCAGTACCCAGGGAACCACTGAAGCTTTCTTT. V gene TRBV19 combines with J gene TRBJ1-1; D perhaps matches TRBD1 (5 bases). This CDR3 is built from 12 residues. Germline loops: CDR1 LNHDA, CDR2 SQIVND (reference sequence). V was cut by 7 bases and J by 4 bases, with 10 bases left in between.

The CDR3 bases are TGTGCCAGCAGCCGGACTAGCGGCTACAATGAGCAGTTCTTC. Protein: CASSRTSGYNEQFF. This chain uses TRBV6-5 with TRBJ2-1; 10 nucleotides agree with TRBD2. Per germline, CDR1 MNHEY and CDR2 SVGAGI. The J segment lost 3 bases and the V segment lost 6 bases, leaving 2 bases of the junction unmatched. The CDR3 loop spans 14 amino acids.

In its sample, this clone was seen a few times. A junction boundary mismatches the germline segment, possibly from a read error. Other DNA sequences in this specimen translate into the identical CDR3. CDR3 coding DNA: TGTGCCTGGGGTCCGGGACTATACGAGCAGTACTTT. The encoded protein is CAWGPGLYEQYF. V gene TRBV30 combines with J gene TRBJ2-7, with TRBD2 identical over 7 bases. This CDR3 has 12 residues. Germline V gene data show CDR1 as GTSNPN and CDR2 as SVGIG (reference sequence).

The chain couples TRBV29-1 to TRBJ2-5; TRBD2 agrees at 15 bases. Trimming removed 0 bases from V and 5 bases from J; junction bases left unmatched: 7. CDR1 and CDR2 from the germline V gene are SQVTM and ANQGSEA. This CDR3 spans 17 amino acids. For the CDR3, the DNA is TGCAGCGTTGAAGACCTCGGGACTAGCGGGAGGTTGGAGACCCAGTACTTC. This encodes CSVEDLGTSGRLETQYF.

This chain links TRBV11-2 with TRBJ2-7; D is undetermined. Trimming took off 1 base at V and 6 bases at J, with 7 bases between the two ends. The CDR3 covers 12 residues. Germline CDR1 is SGHAT and CDR2 is FQNNGV. CDR3 amino acids: CASSLGAREQYF. In nucleotides, the CDR3 is TGTGCCAGCAGCTTAGGAGCGCGCGAGCAGTACTTC.

With regard to this clone: Germline and junction disagree at one end, which may indicate a read error. The sample carries other DNA sequences with the same CDR3. The chain has TRBV6-5 and TRBJ1-2; tentatively, D is TRBD1 (5 bases). The germline gives CDR1 MNHEY, CDR2 SVGAGI. The CDR3 spans 14 residues. CDR3 region: CASSYSHSGPGSTF. CDR3 DNA sequence: TGTGCCAGCAGCTACTCGCACTCAGGGCCCGGCTCCACCTTC.

The chain is built from TRBV6-6 and TRBJ2-7; D is possibly TRBD1 (5 bases). This CDR3 is built from 14 residues. CDR1 MNHNY and CDR2 SVGAGI come from the germline V gene (reference sequence). V was shortened by 3 bases and J by 5 bases, with 14 bases between the two germline ends. CDR3 sequence: CASSYNRQIHEQYF. In DNA form, the CDR3 reads TGTGCCAGCAGTTATAACAGACAGATCCACGAGCAGTACTTC.

This chain connects TRBV11-2 to TRBJ1-6; 7 nucleotides match TRBD1. This CDR3 spans 13 amino acids. V lost 4 bases to trimming and J lost 13 bases; unmatched junction nucleotides: 7. Germline CDR1 reads SGHAT; CDR2 reads FQNNGV. CDR3: CASSSDRVSPLHF. The DNA of the CDR3 is TGTGCCAGCAGCTCCGACAGGGTATCTCCCCTCCACTTT.

The chain is built from TRBV5-1 and TRBJ2-5; 10 nucleotides align to TRBD2. This CDR3 comprises 15 residues. The V gene's germline CDR1 is SGHRS and CDR2 YFSETQ. Trimming cost V 4 bases and J 5 bases; bases outside gene matches: 8. The CDR3 DNA follows: TGCGCCAGCAGCAACAGCGGGAGGGCCGCGGAGACCCAGTACTTC. Encoded protein: CASSNSGRAAETQYF.

This chain uses TRBV4-2 with TRBJ2-1; 11 nucleotides align to TRBD2. Germline values: CDR1 LGHNA, CDR2 YNFKEQ. With V trimmed by 1 base and J by 4 bases, 6 bases remained unmatched. The CDR3 has 17 residues. The CDR3 coding sequence is TGTGCCAGCAGCCAAGGGTCCGGGACTAGCGGATACAATGAGCAGTTCTTC. Its translation is CASSQGSGTSGYNEQFF.

The CDR3 DNA reads TGTGCCAGCAGCTTGGGGGCCCGGGGGAGCTCCTACAATGAGCAGTTCTTC. Protein sequence: CASSLGARGSSYNEQFF. The rearrangement links TRBV5-4 to TRBJ2-1; maybe TRBD2 (6 bases). The CDR3 length is 17 residues. CDR1 is SGHNT and CDR2 is YYREEE in the germline V gene (reference sequence). Between the trimmed V and J ends, which lost 0 bases and 0 bases, there was a span of 13 bases.

The J gene is TRBJ2-7, the V gene TRBV5-4; D possibly corresponds to TRBD2 (6 bases). The CDR3 runs 14 residues. Trimming pared 4 bases from V and 6 bases from J, leaving 17 bases between. Germline V gene sequence: CDR1 SGHNT, CDR2 YYREEE (reference sequence). The chain's CDR3 is CASSPQWAGGEQYF. The CDR3 region has the DNA TGTGCCAGCAGCCCCCAGTGGGCCGGGGGCGAGCAGTACTTC.

The chain recombines TRBV19 with TRBJ1-3, with 9 nucleotides matching TRBD1. Germline loops: CDR1 LNHDA, CDR2 SQIVND (reference sequence). CDR3 length: 16 residues. J gave up 0 bases and V 4 bases, and 4 bases lay outside the gene matches. CDR3 DNA sequence: TGTGCCAGTAGTACCGGGACAGGGAGCTCTGGAAACACCATATATTTT. Protein product: CASSTGTGSSGNTIYF.